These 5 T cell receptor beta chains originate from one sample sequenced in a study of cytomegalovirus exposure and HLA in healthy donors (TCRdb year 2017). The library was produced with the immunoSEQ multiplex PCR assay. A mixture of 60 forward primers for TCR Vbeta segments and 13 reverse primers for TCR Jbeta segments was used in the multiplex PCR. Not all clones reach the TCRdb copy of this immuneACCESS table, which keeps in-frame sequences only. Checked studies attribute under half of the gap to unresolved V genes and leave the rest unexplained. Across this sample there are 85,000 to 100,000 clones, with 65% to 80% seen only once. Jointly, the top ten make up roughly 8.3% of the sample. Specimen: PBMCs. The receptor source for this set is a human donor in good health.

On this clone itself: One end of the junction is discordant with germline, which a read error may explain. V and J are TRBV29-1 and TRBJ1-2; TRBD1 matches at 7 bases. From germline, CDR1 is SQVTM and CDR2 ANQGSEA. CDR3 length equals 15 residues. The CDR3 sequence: CSVEGGRGYEYGYPF. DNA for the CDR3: TGCAGCGTTGAGGGGGGCAGGGGGTACGAGTATGGCTACCCCTTC.

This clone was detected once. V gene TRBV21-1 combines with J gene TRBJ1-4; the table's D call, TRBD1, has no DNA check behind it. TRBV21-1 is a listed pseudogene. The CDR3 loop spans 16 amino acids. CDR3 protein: CASSNNRGSANEKLFF. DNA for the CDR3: TGTGCCAGCAGTAACAACAGGGGGTCGGCTAATGAAAAACTGTTTTTT.

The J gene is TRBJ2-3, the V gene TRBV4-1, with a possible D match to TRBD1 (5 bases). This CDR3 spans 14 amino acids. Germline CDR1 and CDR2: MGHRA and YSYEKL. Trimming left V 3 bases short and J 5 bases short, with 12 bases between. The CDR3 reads CASSHDQGRDTQYF. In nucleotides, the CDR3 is TGCGCCAGCAGCCACGATCAGGGTAGAGATACGCAGTATTTT.

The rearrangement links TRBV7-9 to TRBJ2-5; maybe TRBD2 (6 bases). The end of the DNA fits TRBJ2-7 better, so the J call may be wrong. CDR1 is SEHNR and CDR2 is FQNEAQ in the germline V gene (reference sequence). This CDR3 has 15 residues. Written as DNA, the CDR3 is TGTGCCAGCAGCTTATATGGACTACGAACCTACGAGCAGTACTTC. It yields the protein CASSLYGLRTYEQYF.

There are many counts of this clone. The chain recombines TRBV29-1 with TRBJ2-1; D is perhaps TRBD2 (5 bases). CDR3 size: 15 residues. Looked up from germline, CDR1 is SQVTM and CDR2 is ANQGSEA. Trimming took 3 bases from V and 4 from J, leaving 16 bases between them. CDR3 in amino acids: CSVDPGTWEYNEQFF. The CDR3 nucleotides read TGCAGCGTTGATCCGGGAACCTGGGAGTACAATGAGCAGTTCTTC.